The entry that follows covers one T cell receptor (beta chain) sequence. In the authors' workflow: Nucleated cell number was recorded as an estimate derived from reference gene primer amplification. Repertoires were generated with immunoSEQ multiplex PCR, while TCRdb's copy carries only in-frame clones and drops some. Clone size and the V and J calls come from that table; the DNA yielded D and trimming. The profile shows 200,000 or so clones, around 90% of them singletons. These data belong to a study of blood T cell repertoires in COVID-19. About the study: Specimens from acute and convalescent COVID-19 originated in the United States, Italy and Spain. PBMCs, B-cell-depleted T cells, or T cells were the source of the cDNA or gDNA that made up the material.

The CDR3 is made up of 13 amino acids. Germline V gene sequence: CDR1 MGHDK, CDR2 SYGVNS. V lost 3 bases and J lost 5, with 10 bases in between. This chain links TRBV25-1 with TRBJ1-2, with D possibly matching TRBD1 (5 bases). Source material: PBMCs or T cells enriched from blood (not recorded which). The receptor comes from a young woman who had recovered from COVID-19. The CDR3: CASSEGLSYGYTF. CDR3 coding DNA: TGTGCCAGCAGTGAGGGGCTCTCTTATGGCTACACCTTC.